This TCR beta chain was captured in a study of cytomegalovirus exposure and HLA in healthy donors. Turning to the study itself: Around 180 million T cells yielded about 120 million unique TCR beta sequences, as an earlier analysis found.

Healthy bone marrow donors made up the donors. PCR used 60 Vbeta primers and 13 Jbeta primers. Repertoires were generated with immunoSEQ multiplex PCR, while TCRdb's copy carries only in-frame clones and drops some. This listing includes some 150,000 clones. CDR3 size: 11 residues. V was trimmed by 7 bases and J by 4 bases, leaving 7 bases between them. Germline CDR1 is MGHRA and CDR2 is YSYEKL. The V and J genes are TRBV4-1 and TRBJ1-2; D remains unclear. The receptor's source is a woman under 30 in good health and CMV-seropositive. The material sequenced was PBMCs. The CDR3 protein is CASKRGYGYTF. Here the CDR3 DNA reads TGCGCCAGCAAACGGGGCTATGGCTACACCTTC.